The 25 T cell receptor beta chains listed next were all sequenced from one sample in a study of HIV-infected patients and healthy controls. TCRdb re-derived calls from the 5' RACE reads in MiXCR, one entry per CDR3 protein. The table shows 18,000 or so distinct CDR3 sequences, with over 15% occurring only once. The sequenced sample was CD8+ T cells from blood. These receptors all stem from a human donor in good health.

This sequence joins TRBV7-8 and TRBJ2-1; D is unclear. Per the germline V gene, CDR1 is SGHVS and CDR2 is FQNEAQ. This CDR3 is built from 16 residues. V was cut by 3 bases and J by 2 bases, with 14 bases left in between. CDR3 loop: CASSFGVGQTYNEQFF. CDR3 bases: TGTGCCAGCAGCTTTGGGGTGGGTCAGACCTACAATGAGCAGTTCTTC.

The table lists this clonotype with many counts. The genes are TRBV29-1 and TRBJ2-1; TRBD2 might be the D (5 bases). The CDR3 runs to 15 residues. The germline V gene encodes CDR1 SQVTM and CDR2 ANQGSEA. V was pared by 0 bases and J by 8 bases, with 17 bases between. CDR3: CSVEDRDLADDEQFF. The CDR3, as DNA: TGCAGCGTTGAAGATCGGGATCTAGCCGACGATGAGCAGTTCTTC.

This sequence joins TRBV7-2 and TRBJ1-5; maybe TRBD1 (5 bases). V gave up 11 bases and J gave up 6 bases, with 17 bases separating them. Germline values: CDR1 SGHTA, CDR2 FQGNSA. The length of the CDR3 is 13 residues. The CDR3 loop reads CACGQGLGQPQHF. The DNA for the CDR3 is TGTGCCTGCGGGCAGGGTCTCGGTCAGCCCCAGCATTTT. Filled out from reference TRBV7-2 and TRBJ1-5, the complete variable domain reads GAGVSQSPSNKVTEKGKDVELRCDPISGHTALYWYRQSLGQGLEFLIYFQGNSAPDKSGLPSDRFSAERTGGSVSTLTIQRTQQEDSAVYLCACGQGLGQPQHFGDGTRLSIL.

This clonotype has only a few counts. V and J are TRBV29-1 and TRBJ2-1, with unresolved D. Trimming took 4 bases from V and 9 from J, leaving 16 bases between them. The CDR3 extends over 13 amino acids. CDR1 is SQVTM, CDR2 ANQGSEA, per germline. The CDR3 protein is CSVGYFSGLEQFF. CDR3 DNA sequence: TGCAGCGTTGGTTACTTCTCTGGGCTTGAGCAGTTCTTC.

This clonotype was observed at least ten times. V gene TRBV6-6 combines with J gene TRBJ2-7; maybe TRBD1 (5 bases). The CDR3 totals 15 residues. From germline, CDR1 is MNHNY and CDR2 SVGAGI (reference sequence). The germline V and J ends were trimmed by 4 bases and 0 bases, with 13 bases remaining between them. This CDR3 reads CASSLGALVSYEQYF. CDR3 DNA sequence: TGTGCCAGCAGTTTAGGGGCCCTCGTCTCCTACGAGCAGTACTTC.

This clonotype was observed a few times. The rearrangement joins TRBV12-3 or TRBV12-4 to TRBJ2-2, with TRBD1 matching 7 bases. This CDR3 comprises 14 residues. The V and J ends lost 8 bases and 6 bases, in that order; junction bases with no gene match: 9. Here the CDR3 DNA reads TGTGCCAGCCGCGAAAAGGGACAGCCCGGGGAGCTGTTTTTT. Amino acids: CASREKGQPGELFF.

This clonotype came up a few times. This sequence joins TRBV7-9 and TRBJ2-7, with D uncertain. The CDR3 length is 14 residues. CDR1 is SEHNR, CDR2 FQNEAQ, per germline (reference sequence). V lost 5 bases and J 4 bases, leaving 15 bases between the germline ends. The CDR3 DNA follows: TGTGCCAGCAGCCAAAGACAAGAGAGGTACGAGCAGTACTTC. It specifies CASSQRQERYEQYF.

This clonotype was found many times. The chain combines TRBV7-9 with TRBJ2-7; D not resolved. The CDR3 is 13 residues long. The germline V and J ends were trimmed by 5 bases and 1 base, with 9 bases remaining between them. Per germline, CDR1 SEHNR and CDR2 FQNEAQ (reference sequence). CDR3 protein: CASSEVNSYEQYF. CDR3 bases: TGTGCCAGCAGCGAAGTGAATTCCTACGAGCAGTACTTC.

There are a few counts of this clonotype. The chain couples TRBV12-5 to TRBJ1-4, with TRBD1 identical over 7 bases. Germline assignment: CDR1 LGHNT and CDR2 FRNRAP. This CDR3 comprises 15 residues. Trimming cost V 6 bases and J 4 bases; bases outside gene matches: 8. The CDR3 DNA sequence: TGTGCTAGTGGCATCAGGGGGGCCGGTAATGAAAAACTGTTTTTT. It translates to CASGIRGAGNEKLFF.

This clonotype was observed many times. The V and J genes are TRBV12-3 or TRBV12-4 and TRBJ2-5; D tentatively reads TRBD1 or TRBD2 (6 bases each). The CDR3 sequence is 14 residues long. The V gene lost 6 bases and the J gene lost 3 bases, with 14 bases spanning the gap. The CDR3 nucleotides read TGTGCCAGCAGCCGGGGGCGGCTGAAAGAGACCCAGTACTTC. This gives the protein CASSRGRLKETQYF.

This clonotype has ten or more counts. This chain links TRBV6-4 with TRBJ1-1; D is undetermined. The CDR3 spans 13 residues. Trimming pared 0 bases from V and 6 bases from J, leaving 8 bases between. Germline V gene lookup returns CDR1 MRHNA and CDR2 SNTAGT. The CDR3 coding sequence is TGTGCCAGCAGTGACTCGGGCACTTCTGAAGCTTTCTTT. It encodes CASSDSGTSEAFF.

This clonotype was picked up many times. The chain has TRBV4-3 and TRBJ1-2; a possible D gene is TRBD1 (5 bases). CDR3 length: 15 residues. Between the trimmed V and J ends, which lost 0 bases and 0 bases, there was a span of 8 bases. Germline V lookup: CDR1 LGHNA, CDR2 YSLEER. The DNA for the CDR3 is TGCGCCAGCAGCCAAGATTTCAGGGCTAACTATGGCTACACCTTC. It is translated as CASSQDFRANYGYTF.

The chain carries TRBV20-1 and TRBJ2-5, with 9 bases aligning to TRBD2. With 5 bases clipped from V and 0 bases from J, the junction kept 7 bases outside the gene matches. This CDR3 spans 15 amino acids. CDR1 and CDR2 from the germline V gene are DFQATT and SNEGSKA (reference sequence). The CDR3 nucleotides read TGCAGTGCTTTAGCGGGAGTGATGTACCAAGAGACCCAGTACTTC. It specifies CSALAGVMYQETQYF.

This clonotype showed up many times. This chain links TRBV4-2 with TRBJ2-5; possibly TRBD2 for D (5 bases). Germline CDR1 reads LGHNA; CDR2 reads YNFKEQ. The CDR3 spans 14 residues. With 0 bases removed from V and 6 bases from J, the gap between germline ends came to 11 bases. CDR3 bases: TGTGCCAGCAGCCAAGAGACGGGGTCCAAGACCCAGTACTTC. Translation: CASSQETGSKTQYF.

This clonotype was seen at least ten times. The chain links TRBV6-6 to TRBJ1-4, with 7 positions matching TRBD1. J lost 7 bases, V lost 4 bases, and 9 bases had no gene match. The CDR3 loop spans 15 amino acids. Germline V gene sequence: CDR1 MNHNY, CDR2 SVGAGI (reference sequence). The CDR3 nucleotides are TGTGCCAGCAGTTGGTTGAAGGGGGCAAGTGAAAAACTGTTTTTT. It codes for CASSWLKGASEKLFF.

This clonotype was counted ten times or more. This sequence joins TRBV28 and TRBJ1-2, with 12 bases lining up with TRBD1. Germline assignment: CDR1 MDHEN and CDR2 SYDVKM. The CDR3 runs 16 residues. V was clipped by 3 bases and J by 7 bases; unmatched bases: 9. CDR3 amino acids: CASSFVVGQGALGYTF. CDR3 bases: TGTGCCAGCAGTTTCGTTGTGGGACAGGGGGCGCTTGGCTACACCTTC.

The J gene is TRBJ2-1, the V gene TRBV12-3 or TRBV12-4; 14 nucleotides match TRBD2. CDR3 length equals 18 residues. V dropped 3 bases and J dropped 7; count of bases not matched to a gene: 11. This chain's CDR3 is CASSFGLAGGPAWNEQFF. CDR3 DNA: TGTGCCAGCAGTTTCGGACTAGCGGGAGGCCCAGCTTGGAATGAGCAGTTCTTC.

This chain connects TRBV20-1 to TRBJ1-5; tentative D call: TRBD1 (5 bases). Germline V gene data show CDR1 as DFQATT and CDR2 as SNEGSKA (reference sequence). V dropped 0 bases and J dropped 10 bases, with 13 bases sitting between them. The CDR3 covers 13 residues. The CDR3 is CSARDRESFPQHF. The CDR3 DNA reads as TGCAGTGCTAGAGACAGGGAATCTTTCCCCCAGCATTTT.

CDR3 nucleotides: TGTGCCAGCAGCTGGACAGGGGGCTCTAACTATGGCTACACCTTC. Its translation is CASSWTGGSNYGYTF. The chain joins TRBV7-9 to TRBJ1-2, with 11 bases fitting TRBD1. The germline gives CDR1 SEHNR, CDR2 FQNEAQ (reference sequence). This CDR3 contains 15 residues. Trimming cost V 4 bases and J 0 bases; bases outside gene matches: 1.

This clonotype was recorded many times. The rearrangement links TRBV29-1 to TRBJ2-5; 8 bases agree with TRBD2. Germline CDR1 is SQVTM and CDR2 is ANQGSEA. CDR3 length: 14 residues. J was trimmed by 5 bases and V by 4 bases; bases with no gene match: 9. The DNA for the CDR3 is TGCAGCGTTGGTTACGGGAGGGCCCTTGAGACCCAGTACTTC. Translating it yields CSVGYGRALETQYF.

This clonotype was counted many times. J is TRBJ1-4 and V is TRBV28; D is uncertain. This CDR3 has 16 residues. V was cut by 2 bases and J by 0 bases, with 10 bases left in between. CDR1 and CDR2 (germline): MDHEN, SYDVKM. Here the CDR3 DNA reads TGTGCCAGCAGTTTACTCGTGACGGCAACTAATGAAAAACTGTTTTTT. As protein: CASSLLVTATNEKLFF. Full variable domain (missing parts from reference TRBV28 and TRBJ1-4): DVKVTQSSRYLVKRTGEKVFLECVQDMDHENMFWYRQDPGLGLRLIYFSYDVKMKEKGDIPEGYSVSREKKERFSLILESASTNQTSMYLCASSLLVTATNEKLFFGSGTQLSVL.

This clonotype came up many times. The gene calls are TRBV28 and TRBJ1-2, with 10 bases matching TRBD1. The CDR3 has 14 amino acids. Trimming removed 5 bases from V and 7 bases from J; junction bases left unmatched: 7. The germline CDR1 and CDR2 sequences are MDHEN and SYDVKM. CDR3 loop: CASSLLGQGVGYTF. CDR3 coding DNA: TGTGCCAGCAGTCTCCTCGGACAGGGGGTTGGCTACACCTTC.

In its sample, this clonotype ranks as medium-sized. This chain links TRBV24-1 with TRBJ2-6; tentatively, D is TRBD1 (5 bases). This CDR3 has 16 amino acids. Germline-derived CDR1 and CDR2 are KGHDR and SFDVKD. V was pared by 3 bases and J by 0 bases, with 8 bases between. Here the CDR3 DNA reads TGTGCCACCAGTGATCCGGACAACTCTGGGGCCAACGTCCTGACTTTC. Translating it yields CATSDPDNSGANVLTF.

This clonotype was seen at least ten times. The junction departs from germline at one end; a sequencing error may be responsible. The chain combines TRBV6-2 or TRBV6-3 with TRBJ2-7; 7 bases line up with TRBD1. The CDR3 covers 19 residues. Germline V gene sequence: CDR1 MNHEY, CDR2 SVGEGT. In nucleotides, the CDR3 is TGTGCCAGCAGTGACTCCGACAGGGTCTCAATCACCTTGTACTACGAGCAGTACTTC. This encodes CASSDSDRVSITLYYEQYF.

V gene TRBV28 combines with J gene TRBJ1-1; D is perhaps TRBD1 (6 bases). Germline CDR1 is MDHEN and CDR2 is SYDVKM. This CDR3 is 15 amino acids long. The V end was cut by 5 bases, the J end by 1 base, with 14 bases between. The CDR3 is CASSTSRGGNTEAFF. DNA of the CDR3: TGTGCCAGCAGTACATCGCGAGGGGGGAACACTGAAGCTTTCTTT.